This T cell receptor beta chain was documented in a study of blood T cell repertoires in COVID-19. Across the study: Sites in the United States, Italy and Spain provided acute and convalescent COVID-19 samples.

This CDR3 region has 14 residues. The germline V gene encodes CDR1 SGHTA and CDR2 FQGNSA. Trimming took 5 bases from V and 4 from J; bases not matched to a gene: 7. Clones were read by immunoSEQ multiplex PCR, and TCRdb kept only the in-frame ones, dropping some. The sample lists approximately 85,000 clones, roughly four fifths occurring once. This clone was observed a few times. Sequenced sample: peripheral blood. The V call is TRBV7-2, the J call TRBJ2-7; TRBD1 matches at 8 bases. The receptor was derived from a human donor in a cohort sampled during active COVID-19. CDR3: CASSLMGQDYEQYF. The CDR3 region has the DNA TGTGCCAGCAGCCTAATGGGACAGGATTACGAGCAGTACTTC.